This TCR beta chain was obtained from a study of chemoradiotherapy in HPV16-positive cancers. Study-wide results and caveats: Candidate HPV-specific clones and E7-related TCR motifs grew in tumor during treatment.

The CDR3 runs 17 residues. Germline V gene sequence: CDR1 KGHSH, CDR2 LQKENI. V gave up 6 bases and J gave up 0 bases, with 21 bases separating them. The table came from immunoSEQ multiplex PCR; TCRdb's copy has only in-frame clones and leaves some out. The repertoire consists of under 15,000 clones, with roughly nine tenths occurring once and the leading ten covering approximately 2.6%. Comment on this clone: No antigen is known for it.

The sequence was obtained from a human donor with HPV-associated anogenital cancer. Sample: blood, taken from a patient who underwent chemoradiotherapy. The chain uses TRBV18 and TRBJ2-7; possible D gene TRBD1, 9 bases. The chain's CDR3 is CASSSPGQGTSSYEQYF. DNA for the CDR3: TGTGCCAGCTCTTCCCCCGGACAGGGGACTAGCTCCTACGAGCAGTACTTC.